These 9 T cell receptor beta chains share one sample of origin, sequenced in a study of blood T cells in healthy people across ages. A second PCR of about 7 to 12 cycles used a sample-barcoded 5' primer and a J-beta primer mix. In TCRdb, the 5' RACE reads were re-called with MiXCR into one record per CDR3 protein. The data hold 650,000 to 950,000 distinct CDR3 sequences, with around 42% observed a single time. Sequences were obtained from blood. The receptors derive from a man aged 55-75 years in good health.

The chain employs TRBV11-2 and TRBJ2-7, with 13 bases identical to TRBD2. The CDR3 totals 14 residues. Trimming removed 6 bases from V and 5 bases from J; junction bases left unmatched: 4. Germline CDR1 SGHAT, CDR2 FQNNGV. The CDR3 sequence: CASRGTSGAHEQYF. CDR3 nucleotides: TGTGCCAGCAGGGGGACTAGCGGGGCCCACGAGCAGTACTTC.

This clonotype has just a few counts. The chain employs TRBV11-2 and TRBJ2-3; D is uncertain. CDR1 is SGHAT, CDR2 FQNNGV, per germline. Trimming shortened V by 5 bases and J by 3 bases, and 12 bases separated the two germline ends. The CDR3 runs 14 residues. The CDR3 here is CASSRLARTDTQYF. CDR3 bases: TGTGCCAGCAGCCGTCTCGCTAGGACAGATACGCAGTATTTT.

This clonotype has more than one count but fewer than ten. The chain has TRBV5-1 and TRBJ1-2; D unclear. From germline, CDR1 is SGHRS and CDR2 YFSETQ. The length of the CDR3 is 13 residues. V was cut by 3 bases and J by 8 bases, with 14 bases left in between. The CDR3 reads CASSSDGLWGYTF. CDR3 nucleotide sequence: TGCGCCAGCAGCTCCGACGGATTATGGGGCTACACCTTC. Full variable domain (missing parts from reference TRBV5-1 and TRBJ1-2): KAGVTQTPRYLIKTRGQQVTLSCSPISGHRSVSWYQQTPGQGLQFLFEYFSETQRNKGNFPGRFSGRQFSNSRSEMNVSTLELGDSALYLCASSSDGLWGYTFGSGTRLTVV.

The gene calls are TRBV12-3 or TRBV12-4 and TRBJ2-3; 9 bases match TRBD1. The CDR3 is made up of 15 amino acids. J lost 4 bases, V lost 6 bases, and 8 bases had no gene match. The CDR3 reads CASSRGGQGSDTQYF. The DNA of the CDR3 is TGTGCCAGCAGCCGAGGGGGACAGGGATCAGATACGCAGTATTTT.

V gene TRBV7-2 combines with J gene TRBJ1-2, with 7 bases fitting TRBD1. The CDR3 length is 14 residues. From germline, CDR1 is SGHTA and CDR2 FQGNSA. V shed 3 bases and J 8 bases; nucleotides not matched to a gene: 9. CDR3 nucleotide sequence: TGTGCCAGCAGCTTCGGACAGGTGCCCAACGGCTACACCTTC. This translates into CASSFGQVPNGYTF.

This clonotype was detected once. V usage is TRBV20-1 and J usage is TRBJ2-3; 10 nucleotides agree with TRBD2. V was clipped by 5 bases and J by 2 bases; unmatched bases: 10. CDR1 is DFQATT, CDR2 SNEGSKA, per germline (reference sequence). The CDR3 sequence is 16 residues long. The CDR3 nucleotides are TGCAGTGCTGGGGCTAGCGGGGGACTCCACACAGATACGCAGTATTTT. Its protein is CSAGASGGLHTDTQYF.

The chain carries TRBV3-1 and TRBJ2-5, with a possible D match to TRBD1 (5 bases). The CDR3 runs 14 residues. V was cut by 7 bases and J by 10 bases, with 22 bases left in between. The germline V gene encodes CDR1 LGHDT and CDR2 YNNKEL (reference sequence). The CDR3 protein is CASIHRGQFEDQYF. In DNA form, the CDR3 reads TGTGCCAGCATCCACAGAGGACAATTTGAGGACCAGTACTTC.

The chain recombines TRBV5-1 with TRBJ1-2; a possible D gene is TRBD1 (6 bases). Germline CDR1 reads SGHRS; CDR2 reads YFSETQ. The CDR3 loop spans 13 amino acids. The ends were cut back, 4 bases at V and 6 bases at J, with 13 bases in the middle. The CDR3, as DNA: TGCGCCAGCAGCCTAGGACAGCGCGATGGCTACACCTTC. It translates to CASSLGQRDGYTF.

In its sample, this clonotype was seen a few times. V usage is TRBV20-1 and J usage is TRBJ2-5; 13 bases fit TRBD2. The CDR3 is 15 residues long. Germline CDR1 DFQATT, CDR2 SNEGSKA (reference sequence). Unmatched junction bases numbered 2, after V lost 3 bases and J lost 1 base. The CDR3 loop reads CSARGLAGIQETQYF. The CDR3 DNA reads TGCAGTGCTAGGGGACTAGCGGGGATCCAAGAGACCCAGTACTTC.